Sequencing of this T cell receptor (beta chain) was carried out in a study of blood T cell repertoires in COVID-19. Patients in Seattle were enrolled during active infection, then followed longitudinally. Trimming removed 1 base from V and 0 bases from J; junction bases left unmatched: 10. The CDR3 has 20 residues. Germline-derived CDR1 and CDR2 are LGHNA and YSLEER. The method was immunoSEQ multiplex PCR; TCRdb's version includes in-frame clones alone and lacks a portion of them. The sample has 80,000 to 95,000 clones; roughly 79% are singletons. Sequenced material: peripheral blood. V gene TRBV4-3 combines with J gene TRBJ2-6; 9 nucleotides line up with TRBD2. The source of this sequence is a man older than 75 with COVID-19, enrolled during active disease. Written as DNA, the CDR3 is TGCGCCAGCAGCCAAGCTAACGGACTAGCGAGAGCCTCTGGGGCCAACGTCCTGACTTTC. Protein sequence: CASSQANGLARASGANVLTF.